These 11 T cell receptor beta chains came from one sample sequenced in a study of regulatory T cells in long-lasting Graves disease. CDR3 regions were amplified by Arm-PCR using iRepertoire HTBI primers to build TCR beta libraries. TCRdb used MiXCR to reprocess the multiplex PCR reads, holding one entry per CDR3 protein. Of 380,000 or so distinct CDR3 sequences in the sample, 15% to 20% were seen once. Specified time point: newly diagnosed GD, antithyroid drugs for less than 3 months. From PBMCs, RNA was extracted and then used to make the TCR library. The data were also submitted as part of a second study, on T cells in Graves' hyperthyroidism and ophthalmopathy.

Sequenced here: peripheral blood mononuclear cells (PBMCs), sampled at new diagnosis, from a patient treated with antithyroid drugs. All receptors come from a woman aged 18-29 years with Graves disease.

This clonotype has ten or more counts. The V and J genes are TRBV2 and TRBJ2-1; TRBD2 might be the D (5 bases). Between the trimmed V and J ends, which lost 5 bases and 6 bases, there was a span of 5 bases. Germline assignment: CDR1 SNHLY and CDR2 FYNNEI. The CDR3 is made up of 11 amino acids. CDR3 nucleotide sequence: TGTGCCAGCAGTACTAGCAATGAGCAGTTCTTC. Its translation: CASSTSNEQFF.

This clonotype showed up many times. V gene TRBV5-1 combines with J gene TRBJ2-2; unclear D gene. V was clipped by 2 bases and J by 4 bases, with 3 bases between them. The germline gives CDR1 SGHRS, CDR2 YFSETQ. The CDR3 consists of 12 residues. The CDR3 sequence: CASSLTTGELFF. DNA for the CDR3: TGCGCCAGCAGCTTAACCACCGGGGAGCTGTTTTTT.

This clonotype was counted at least ten times. V usage is TRBV5-1 and J usage is TRBJ2-1; D remains unclear. The CDR3 has 16 residues. V lost 1 base and J lost 0, with 11 bases in between. Per the germline V gene, CDR1 is SGHRS and CDR2 is YFSETQ. As DNA, the CDR3 is TGCGCCAGCAGCTTGAAGCAACCGAGCTCCTACAATGAGCAGTTCTTC. Translation: CASSLKQPSSYNEQFF.

Only a few counts were recorded for this clonotype. The conserved final phenylalanine or tryptophan is absent from the CDR3, which likely points to a read error. The chain has TRBV5-6 and TRBJ2-3, with D tentatively TRBD1 (5 bases). The germline CDR1 and CDR2 sequences are SGHDT and YYEEEE. The CDR3 loop spans 12 amino acids. Trimming removed 0 bases from V and 8 bases from J, with 7 bases in between. CDR3 coding DNA: TGTGCCAGCAGCTTGGATAGGGGTACGCAGTATTCT. It specifies CASSLDRGTQYS.

This clonotype has ten or more counts. The chain is built from TRBV5-5 and TRBJ2-1, with a tentative D call TRBD2 (5 bases). Trimming shortened V by 1 base and J by 5 bases, and 7 bases separated the two germline ends. CDR3 length: 13 amino acids. CDR1 is SGHKS, CDR2 YYEKEE, per germline (reference sequence). CDR3: CASSLWRDNEQFF. Written as DNA, the CDR3 is TGTGCCAGCAGCTTGTGGCGGGACAATGAGCAGTTCTTC.

This clonotype was observed many times. V gene TRBV27 combines with J gene TRBJ2-1; possible D gene TRBD2, 5 bases. Trimming pared 2 bases from V and 8 bases from J, leaving 16 bases between. CDR1 MNHEY and CDR2 SMNVEV come from the germline V gene (reference sequence). The CDR3 totals 15 residues. CDR3 in amino acids: CASSLTREAAHEQFF. The CDR3, as DNA: TGTGCCAGCAGTTTAACCCGGGAAGCGGCGCATGAGCAGTTCTTC.

This clonotype was found a few times. This chain connects TRBV9 to TRBJ2-1; D perhaps matches TRBD1 (5 bases). Germline loops: CDR1 SGDLS, CDR2 YYNGEE. Trimming stripped 2 bases from V and 3 bases from J, with 12 bases between. This CDR3 contains 15 residues. This chain's CDR3 is CASSVGRDIYNEQFF. CDR3 DNA: TGTGCCAGCAGCGTGGGGCGTGACATCTACAATGAGCAGTTCTTC.

There are many counts of this clonotype. The chain uses TRBV12-3 or TRBV12-4 and TRBJ1-2; D possibly corresponds to TRBD1 (5 bases). Trimming removed 6 bases from V and 4 bases from J, with 12 bases in between. CDR3 length: 13 amino acids. CDR3 protein: CASSLTTGYGYTF. CDR3 nucleotides: TGTGCCAGCAGCCTAACAACAGGCTATGGCTACACCTTC.

In this sample, this clonotype turned up many times. The rearrangement links TRBV29-1 to TRBJ2-3; D may be TRBD1 or TRBD2 (5 bases each). The CDR3 is made up of 17 amino acids. Trimming removed 0 bases from V and 2 bases from J, with 18 bases in between. Germline CDR1 is SQVTM and CDR2 is ANQGSEA. The chain's CDR3 is CSVEDPWGLGSTDTQYF. CDR3 DNA sequence: TGCAGCGTTGAAGATCCGTGGGGGTTGGGGTCCACAGATACGCAGTATTTT.

This clonotype was detected many times. The chain has TRBV2 and TRBJ2-7; 11 bases are shared with TRBD2. V lost 6 bases and J lost 0; bases outside the gene matches: 4. Looked up from germline, CDR1 is SNHLY and CDR2 is FYNNEI. The CDR3 has 15 residues. The CDR3 region has the DNA TGTGCCAGCAGGGTCACTAGCGGGAGCTCCTACGAGCAGTACTTC. It yields the protein CASRVTSGSSYEQYF.

As regards this clonotype: It may be a read error: a sequence one base away is much more abundant. The V and J genes are TRBV18 and TRBJ2-3, with 14 bases identical to TRBD2. Germline V gene lookup returns CDR1 KGHSH and CDR2 LQKENI. This CDR3 comprises 16 residues. The CDR3 sequence: CVSSRTSGGPEDTQYF. The CDR3 DNA sequence: TGTGTCAGCTCCCGGACTAGCGGGGGGCCGGAAGATACGCAGTATTTT.